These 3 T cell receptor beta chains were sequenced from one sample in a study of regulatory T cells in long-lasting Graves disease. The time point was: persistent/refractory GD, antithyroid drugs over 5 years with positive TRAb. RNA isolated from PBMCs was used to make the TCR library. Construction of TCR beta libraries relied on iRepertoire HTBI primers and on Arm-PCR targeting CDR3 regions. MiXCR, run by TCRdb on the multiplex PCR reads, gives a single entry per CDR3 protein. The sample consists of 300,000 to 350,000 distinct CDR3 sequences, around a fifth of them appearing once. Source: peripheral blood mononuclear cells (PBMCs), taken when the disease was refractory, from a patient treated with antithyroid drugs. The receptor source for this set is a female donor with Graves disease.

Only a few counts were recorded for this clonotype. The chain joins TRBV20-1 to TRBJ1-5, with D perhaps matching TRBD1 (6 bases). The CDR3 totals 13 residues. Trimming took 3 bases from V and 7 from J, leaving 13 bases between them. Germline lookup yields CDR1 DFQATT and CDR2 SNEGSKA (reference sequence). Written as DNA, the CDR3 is TGCAGTGCTAGCCCGGGGGGGCTCCAGCCCCAGCATTTT. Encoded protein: CSASPGGLQPQHF.

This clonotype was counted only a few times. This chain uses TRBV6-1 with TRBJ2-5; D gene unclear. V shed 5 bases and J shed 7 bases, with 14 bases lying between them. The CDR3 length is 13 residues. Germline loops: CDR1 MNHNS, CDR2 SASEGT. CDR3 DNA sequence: TGTGCCAGCAGTACGGACGGATTGAGGACCCAGTACTTC. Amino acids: CASSTDGLRTQYF.

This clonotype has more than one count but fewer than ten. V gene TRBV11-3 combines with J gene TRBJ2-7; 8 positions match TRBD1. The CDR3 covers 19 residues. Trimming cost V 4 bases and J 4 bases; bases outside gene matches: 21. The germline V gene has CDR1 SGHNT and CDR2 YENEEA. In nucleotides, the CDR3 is TGTGCCAGCAGCTCTTATAGAAGTTTGCGACAGGGGAGCGGGTACGAGCAGTACTTC. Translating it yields CASSSYRSLRQGSGYEQYF.